This is a list of T cell receptor beta chains from one sample in a study of cytomegalovirus exposure and HLA in healthy donors. Generated by immunoSEQ multiplex PCR, the TCRdb table keeps only in-frame clones and is missing some. Here the sample spans 99,000 or so clones, 75% to 80% being singletons. Sequencing was done on a sample of PBMCs. The receptors were sampled from a man aged 55 to 70 in good health and CMV-seropositive. The CDR3 runs from the conserved cysteine through the conserved F or W. Fields, in order: D gene, V gene, J gene, clone size, CDR3 protein, CDR3 DNA. A D gene is named only where the DNA matches it firmly. The listing skips clone size in some rows; elsewhere it reads once, few, many or a size class.

TRBD1,TRBV9,TRBJ2-1,.,CASSVSGQGNNEQFF,TGTGCCAGCAGCGTTAGTGGACAGGGAAACAATGAGCAGTTCTTC
TRBD1,TRBV2,TRBJ1-6,.,CASQGARGDSPLHF,TGTGCCAGCCAGGGGGCGCGGGGTGATTCACCCCTCCACTTT
.,TRBV7-9,TRBJ2-7,.,CASSTLTGYEQYF,TGTGCCAGCAGCACACTCACAGGGTACGAGCAGTACTTC
TRBD1,TRBV7-2,TRBJ1-5,.,CASSTQTGEGQPQHF,TGTGCCAGCAGCACCCAGACAGGGGAAGGTCAGCCCCAGCATTTT
.,TRBV7-3,TRBJ1-1,.,CASSQGGGTEAFF,TGTGCCAGCAGCCAAGGGGGGGGCACTGAAGCTTTCTTT
.,TRBV18,TRBJ1-2,.,CASSPQQENYGYTF,TGTGCCAGCTCACCCCAGCAGGAAAACTATGGCTACACCTTC
TRBD1,TRBV29-1,TRBJ2-7,.,CSGRWTGSYEQYF,TGCAGCGGTAGGTGGACAGGCTCCTACGAGCAGTACTTC
.,TRBV4-1,TRBJ1-2,.,CASSLREGLDGYTF,TGCGCCAGCAGCCTCAGGGAGGGGCTCGATGGCTACACCTTC
.,TRBV18,TRBJ2-6,.,CASSPSLSSGANVLTF,TGTGCCAGCTCACCATCCCTTTCCTCTGGGGCCAACGTCCTGACTTTC
TRBD2,TRBV4-1,TRBJ2-7,few,CASSPGGTAYEQYF,TGCGCCAGCAGCCCCGGGGGGACCGCCTACGAGCAGTACTTC
.,TRBV2,TRBJ2-3,.,CASSVLFATDTQYF,TGTGCCAGCAGTGTGCTATTTGCCACAGATACGCAGTATTTT
TRBD1,TRBV28,TRBJ2-6,few,CASIKGVRGSGANVLTF,TGTGCCAGCATAAAGGGAGTCAGGGGGTCTGGGGCCAACGTCCTGACTTTC
TRBD2,TRBV10-2,TRBJ2-2,.,CASSETSGANTGELFF,TGCGCCAGCAGTGAGACTAGCGGGGCGAACACCGGGGAGCTGTTTTTT
TRBD2,TRBV2,TRBJ2-1,.,CASKTSGLVYNEQFF,TGTGCCAGCAAAACTAGCGGGTTGGTCTACAATGAGCAGTTCTTC
.,TRBV30,TRBJ2-2,.,CAWSVNAGQLFF,TGTGCCTGGAGCGTAAACGCAGGCCAGCTGTTTTTT
.,TRBV4-3,TRBJ2-1,.,CATSGDSPSSGQFF,TGCGCCACAAGTGGAGACAGCCCATCTTCGGGGCAGTTCTTC
.,TRBV5-1,TRBJ2-3,.,CASTVGEITDTQYF,TGCGCCAGCACCGTAGGGGAAATCACAGATACGCAGTATTTT
TRBD1,TRBV14,TRBJ2-7,.,CASSLTRTGIYEQYF,TGTGCCAGTTCCCTGACGCGGACAGGAATTTACGAGCAGTACTTC
TRBD2,TRBV5-1,TRBJ2-5,.,CASSLSSGGQETQYF,TGCGCCAGCAGCTTGTCTAGCGGGGGACAAGAGACCCAGTACTTC
.,TRBV6-1,TRBJ2-5,.,CASPPPSGRQETQYF,TGTGCCAGCCCACCCCCCTCGGGGAGACAAGAGACCCAGTACTTC
TRBD1,TRBV7-9,TRBJ1-1,few,CASSGQGGNTEAFF,TGTGCCAGCAGCGGACAGGGGGGAAACACTGAAGCTTTCTTT
TRBD1,TRBV6-5,TRBJ2-7,once,CASSRDRDTLYEQYF,TGTGCCAGCAGCCGTGACAGGGATACACTCTACGAGCAGTACTTC
.,TRBV5-1,TRBJ2-7,.,CASSSGWGVIGYEQYF,TGCGCCAGCAGCTCCGGTTGGGGGGTAATAGGCTACGAGCAGTACTTC
TRBD2,TRBV5-6,TRBJ2-3,.,CATFRKGGDTQYF,TGTGCCACCTTTCGCAAGGGAGGGGATACGCAGTATTTT
.,TRBV28,TRBJ1-5,.,CASSSARHVSSLSNQPQHF,TGTGCCAGCAGCTCTGCCCGACACGTCAGTTCACTTAGCAATCAGCCCCAGCATTTT
.,TRBV7-2,TRBJ2-5,.,CASSLAGGTQETQYF,TGTGCCAGCAGCTTAGCGGGGGGAACCCAAGAGACCCAGTACTTC
TRBD1,TRBV20-1,TRBJ2-7,.,CSPRQGNEQYF,TGCAGTCCCCGACAGGGAAACGAGCAGTACTTC